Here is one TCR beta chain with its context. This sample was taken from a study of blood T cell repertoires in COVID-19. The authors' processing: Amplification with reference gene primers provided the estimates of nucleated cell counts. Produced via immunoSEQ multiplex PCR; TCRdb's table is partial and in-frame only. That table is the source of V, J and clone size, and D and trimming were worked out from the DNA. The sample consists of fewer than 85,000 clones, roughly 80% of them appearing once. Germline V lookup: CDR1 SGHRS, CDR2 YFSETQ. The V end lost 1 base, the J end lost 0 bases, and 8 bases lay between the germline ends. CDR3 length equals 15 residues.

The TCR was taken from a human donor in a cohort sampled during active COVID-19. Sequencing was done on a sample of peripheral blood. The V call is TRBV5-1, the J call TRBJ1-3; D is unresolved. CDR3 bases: TGCGCCAGCAGCTTGTCGGGGATCTCTGGAAACACCATATATTTT. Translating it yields CASSLSGISGNTIYF. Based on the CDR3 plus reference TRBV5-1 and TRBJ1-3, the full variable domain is KAGVTQTPRYLIKTRGQQVTLSCSPISGHRSVSWYQQTPGQGLQFLFEYFSETQRNKGNFPGRFSGRQFSNSRSEMNVSTLELGDSALYLCASSLSGISGNTIYFGEGSWLTVV.